This T cell receptor beta chain derives from a study of radiotherapy plus CTLA-4 blockade in lung cancer. Study-level results: Early clonal dynamics of blood T cells, together with interferon-beta, were reported as the best response predictor.

This clone was detected a few times. As yet, its antigen is unknown. There are 14 residues in the CDR3. CDR1 LNHDA and CDR2 SQIVND come from the germline V gene (reference sequence). The V and J ends lost 6 bases and 5 bases respectively, with 13 bases between them. Data came from immunoSEQ multiplex PCR; TCRdb stores just in-frame clones and leaves some out. The profile shows 35,000 to 45,000 clones, 75% to 90% of them singletons. The source was peripheral blood, collected from a patient treated with radiotherapy plus ipilimumab. The sequence derives from a human donor with non-small cell lung cancer who had stable disease on radiotherapy plus ipilimumab. V usage is TRBV19 and J usage is TRBJ1-4; D is unclear. The CDR3 sequence is CASSPGAGNEKLFF. The CDR3 DNA sequence: TGTGCCAGTAGCCCTGGTGCCGGGAATGAAAAACTGTTTTTT.